A selection of T cell receptor beta chains follows, all from one sample in a study of CD8+CD57+ T cells in acquired aplastic anemia. From the reads, TCRdb called clonotypes with MiXCR, one entry per CDR3 protein. This repertoire shows around 230,000 distinct CDR3 sequences, over 55% found once; its top ten account for less than 30%. Sequenced input: sorted CD4+, CD8+, or CD8+CD57+ T cells (not recorded which) from PBMCs. Every receptor here comes from a human donor in good health. Both conserved end residues are part of each CDR3. D genes are given only for firm matches. Clone size is given for some rows only: seen once, a few or many times, or a class if the clone is expanded.

V	D	size	J	CDR3	DNA
TRBV7-7	TRBD2	NA	TRBJ2-1	CASSLAAGGYSNEQFF	TGTGCCAGCAGCTTAGCAGCGGGGGGGTACTCCAATGAGCAGTTCTTC
TRBV7-2	TRBD2	NA	TRBJ2-5	CASSPSGRRLGETQYF	TGTGCCAGCAGTCCTAGCGGGAGACGCCTGGGAGAGACCCAGTACTTC
TRBV20-1	NA	NA	TRBJ1-3	CSAKHPASPGNTIYF	TGCAGTGCAAAGCATCCGGCATCACCGGGAAACACCATATATTTT
TRBV24-1	NA	once	TRBJ2-2	CATSDLVTDTGELVF	TGTGCCACCAGTGATTTAGTGACAGACACCGGGGAGCTGGTTTTT
TRBV6-6	NA	few	TRBJ2-3	CASSYSDPTDTQYF	TGTGCCAGCAGTTACTCGGATCCTACAGATACGCAGTATTTT
TRBV20-1	NA	NA	TRBJ1-6	CSASPGRGGLALHF	TGCAGTGCTTCGCCGGGACGGGGGGGATTGGCCCTCCACTTT
TRBV7-3	TRBD1	many	TRBJ2-7	CASSPGTGYEQYF	TGTGCCAGCAGCCCCGGGACAGGTTACGAGCAGTACTTC
TRBV5-1	TRBD1	NA	TRBJ1-2	CASSQGTGTYGYTF	TGTGCCAGCAGCCAGGGGACAGGGACTTATGGCTACACCTTC
TRBV7-7	TRBD2	NA	TRBJ2-2	CASSPSGRGNTGELFF	TGTGCTAGCAGCCCTAGCGGGAGGGGGAACACCGGGGAGCTGTTTTTT
TRBV2	TRBD1	NA	TRBJ1-1	CASSGGGQGVNTEAFF	TGTGCCAGCAGTGGGGGGGGACAGGGGGTGAACACTGAAGCTTTCTTT
TRBV20-1	TRBD1	NA	TRBJ1-3	CSALDRASGNTIYF	TGCAGTGCACTCGACAGGGCCTCTGGAAACACCATATATTTT
TRBV29-1	NA	NA	TRBJ2-3	CSVQDTDTQYF	TGCAGCGTACAGGACACAGATACGCAGTATTTT
TRBV15	NA	NA	TRBJ1-5	CATSRDQAGDQPQHF	TGTGCCACCAGCAGAGATCAAGCAGGCGATCAGCCCCAGCATTTT
TRBV12-3/TRBV12-4	TRBD1	many	TRBJ1-1	CASSYRTGGTEAFF	TGTGCCAGCAGTTATAGGACAGGGGGCACTGAAGCTTTCTTT
TRBV5-5	TRBD1	NA	TRBJ1-4	CASSFTGGAREKLFF	TGTGCCAGCAGTTTCACAGGGGGCGCGAGGGAAAAACTGTTTTTT
TRBV2	TRBD2	NA	TRBJ2-5	CASVTSGIPQETQYF	TGTGCCAGCGTGACTAGCGGGATACCTCAAGAGACCCAGTACTTC
TRBV20-1	TRBD1	NA	TRBJ1-2	CSARDRGRGYGYTF	TGCAGTGCTAGAGACAGGGGGCGCGGCTATGGCTACACCTTC
TRBV10-3	NA	NA	TRBJ2-7	CATHASSPGLNVYEQYF	TGTGCCACCCATGCCAGCAGCCCGGGACTCAACGTCTACGAGCAGTACTTC
TRBV6-5	TRBD1	many	TRBJ2-7	CASSYSTGGLHEQYF	TGTGCCAGCAGTTACTCTACAGGGGGCTTGCACGAGCAGTACTTC
TRBV7-9	NA	many	TRBJ2-1	CASSLYDNEQFF	TGTGCCAGCAGCTTATACGACAATGAGCAGTTCTTC
TRBV24-1	TRBD2	NA	TRBJ2-3	CATSDPGLGAQYF	TGTGCCACCAGTGATCCGGGACTAGGTGCGCAGTATTTT
TRBV7-9	TRBD1	few	TRBJ2-2	CASSLTTGKTGELFF	TGTGCCAGCAGCCTCACGACAGGGAAAACCGGGGAGCTGTTTTTT
TRBV9	NA	NA	TRBJ2-2	CASGRPNTGELFF	TGTGCCAGCGGGAGGCCGAACACCGGGGAGCTGTTTTTT
TRBV20-1	NA	NA	TRBJ2-7	CSASEVWPNDRPLYEQYF	TGCAGTGCTAGTGAAGTTTGGCCTAACGACAGGCCCCTCTACGAGCAGTACTTC
TRBV2	TRBD2	NA	TRBJ2-1	CASSEAGLAGHNEQFF	TGTGCCAGCAGTGAAGCGGGACTAGCGGGCCACAATGAGCAGTTCTTC
TRBV29-1	NA	NA	TRBJ2-1	CSVEDVTSYNEQFF	TGCAGCGTTGAAGATGTTACTAGCTACAATGAGCAGTTCTTC